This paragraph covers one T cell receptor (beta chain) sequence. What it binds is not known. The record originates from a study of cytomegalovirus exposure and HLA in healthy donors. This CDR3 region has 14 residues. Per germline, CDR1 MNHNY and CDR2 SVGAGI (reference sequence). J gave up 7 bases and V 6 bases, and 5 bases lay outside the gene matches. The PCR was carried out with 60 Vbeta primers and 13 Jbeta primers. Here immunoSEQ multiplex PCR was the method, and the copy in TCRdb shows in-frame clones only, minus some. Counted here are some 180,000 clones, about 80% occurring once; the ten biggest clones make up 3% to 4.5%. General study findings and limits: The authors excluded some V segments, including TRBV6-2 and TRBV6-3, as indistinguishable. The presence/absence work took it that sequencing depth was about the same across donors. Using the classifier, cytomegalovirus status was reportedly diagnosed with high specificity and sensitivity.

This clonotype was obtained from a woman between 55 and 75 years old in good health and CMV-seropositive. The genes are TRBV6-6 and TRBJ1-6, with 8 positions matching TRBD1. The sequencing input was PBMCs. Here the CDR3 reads CASRKDRENSPLHF. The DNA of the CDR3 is TGTGCCAGCAGAAAGGACAGGGAAAATTCACCCCTCCACTTT.